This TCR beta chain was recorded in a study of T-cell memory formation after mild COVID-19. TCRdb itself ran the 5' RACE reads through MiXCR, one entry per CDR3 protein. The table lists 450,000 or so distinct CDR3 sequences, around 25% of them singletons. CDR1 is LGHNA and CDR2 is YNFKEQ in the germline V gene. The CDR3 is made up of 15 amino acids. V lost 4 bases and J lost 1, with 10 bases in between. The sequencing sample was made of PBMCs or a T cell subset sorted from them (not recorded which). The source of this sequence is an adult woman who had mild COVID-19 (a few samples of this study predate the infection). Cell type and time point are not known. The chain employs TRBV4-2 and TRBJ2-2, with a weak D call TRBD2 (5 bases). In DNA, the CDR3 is TGTGCCAGCAGCCTGAACGCGGGGAACACCGGGGAGCTGTTTTTT. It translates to CASSLNAGNTGELFF.